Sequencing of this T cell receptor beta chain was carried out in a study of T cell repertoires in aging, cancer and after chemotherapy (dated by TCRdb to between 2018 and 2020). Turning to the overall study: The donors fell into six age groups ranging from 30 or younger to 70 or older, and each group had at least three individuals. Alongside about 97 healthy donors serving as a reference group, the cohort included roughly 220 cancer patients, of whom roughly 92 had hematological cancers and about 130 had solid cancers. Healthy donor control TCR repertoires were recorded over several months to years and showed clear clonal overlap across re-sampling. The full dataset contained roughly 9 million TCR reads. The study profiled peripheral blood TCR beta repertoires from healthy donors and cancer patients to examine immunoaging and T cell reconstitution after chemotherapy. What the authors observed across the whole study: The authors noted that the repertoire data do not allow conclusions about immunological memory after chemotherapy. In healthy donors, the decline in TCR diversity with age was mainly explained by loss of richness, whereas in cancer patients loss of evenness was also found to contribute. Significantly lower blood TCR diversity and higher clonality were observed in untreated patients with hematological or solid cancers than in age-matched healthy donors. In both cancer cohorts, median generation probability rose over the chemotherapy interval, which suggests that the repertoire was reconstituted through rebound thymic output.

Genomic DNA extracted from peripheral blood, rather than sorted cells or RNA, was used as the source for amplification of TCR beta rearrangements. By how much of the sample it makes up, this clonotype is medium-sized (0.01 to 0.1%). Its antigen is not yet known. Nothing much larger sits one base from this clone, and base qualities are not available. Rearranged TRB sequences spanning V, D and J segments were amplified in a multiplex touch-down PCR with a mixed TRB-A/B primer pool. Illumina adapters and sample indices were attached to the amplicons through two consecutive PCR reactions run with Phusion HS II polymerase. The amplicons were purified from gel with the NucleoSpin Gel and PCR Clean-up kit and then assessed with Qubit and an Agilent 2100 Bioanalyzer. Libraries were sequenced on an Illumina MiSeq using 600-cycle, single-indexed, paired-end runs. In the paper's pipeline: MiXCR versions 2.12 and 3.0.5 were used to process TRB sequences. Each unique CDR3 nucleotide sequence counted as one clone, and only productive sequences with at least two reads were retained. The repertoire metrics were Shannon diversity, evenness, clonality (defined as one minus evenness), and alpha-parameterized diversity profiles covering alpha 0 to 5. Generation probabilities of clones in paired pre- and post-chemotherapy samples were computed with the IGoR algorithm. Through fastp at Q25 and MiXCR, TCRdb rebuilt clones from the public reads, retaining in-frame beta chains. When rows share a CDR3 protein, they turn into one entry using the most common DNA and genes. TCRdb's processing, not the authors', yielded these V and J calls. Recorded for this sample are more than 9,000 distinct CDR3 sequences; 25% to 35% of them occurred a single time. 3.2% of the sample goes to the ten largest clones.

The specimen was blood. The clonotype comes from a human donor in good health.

This receptor has the CDR3 CSVEGGTRGGKLFF. The DNA sequence reads TGCAGCGTTGAAGGGGGGACCCGAGGCGGAAAACTGTTTTTT. Rearrangement joined TRBV29-1 to TRBJ1-4; a tentative D call is TRBD1 (5 bases match). Its CDR3 holds 14 amino acids, cysteine through phenylalanine. The entry retains the CDR3 DNA only, 42 bases that are in frame from base 1. The junction carries 16 bases between V and J, which are trimmed by 1 base and 10 bases respectively. From a lookup of the germline V gene, CDR1 and CDR2 are SQVTM and ANQGSEA.